This T cell receptor beta chain was observed in a study of Tregs in tolerant kidney transplant recipients. Unstimulated regulatory T cells (CD4+CD25+CD127-), CD4+CD25- non-regulatory cells, CD4 and CD8 cells were FACS-sorted from thawed PBMCs. This clone was seen only once. The antigen is not known. Study conclusions and caveats: Tregs expanded with activated donor B cells seemed most donor-specific.

Sequencing used immunoSEQ multiplex PCR; TCRdb keeps in-frame clones, though not all of them. The sample has about 94,000 clones; approximately 94% are singletons. Germline lookup yields CDR1 MNHNS and CDR2 SASEGT. Trimming removed 7 bases at V and 4 bases at J, with 11 bases between. The CDR3 is 14 amino acids. This sequence originates from a human donor who received a combined kidney and bone marrow transplant. V is TRBV6-1 and J is TRBJ1-6; D is perhaps TRBD1 (6 bases). The sample was CD4+ T cells from blood, taken before the transplant. CDR3 DNA sequence: TGTGCCAGCATCCCAGGGGCTTATAATTCACCCCTCCACTTT. Its protein is CASIPGAYNSPLHF.